This T cell receptor beta chain originates from a study of cytomegalovirus exposure and HLA in healthy donors. Study-level points and caveats: As a later analysis revealed, most CMV-associated TCR beta chains appeared HLA-restricted. TCR association rates varied by HLA locus in a later analysis, with DRB1 highest and HLA-C lowest.

Germline V gene lookup returns CDR1 SGDLS and CDR2 YYNGEE. This CDR3 is built from 19 residues. The V end lost 3 bases, the J end lost 3 bases, and 27 bases lay between the germline ends. Remarks on this clone: As yet, its antigen is unknown.

Primers: 60 Vbeta forward and 13 Jbeta reverse. The assay was immunoSEQ multiplex PCR, and TCRdb's table has in-frame clones only and misses some. Altogether 200,000 or so clones are present, 70% to 85% being singletons, with the ten largest covering approximately 0.22%. This receptor was obtained from a girl aged 2 to 9 in good health and CMV-seronegative. The chain couples TRBV9 to TRBJ1-2; D perhaps matches TRBD1 (6 bases). Sequenced material: PBMCs. In nucleotides, the CDR3 is TGTGCCAGCAGCGCATTACCCCAGCTACAGGGTCGAGTTCACTATGGCTACACCTTC. Translated: CASSALPQLQGRVHYGYTF.